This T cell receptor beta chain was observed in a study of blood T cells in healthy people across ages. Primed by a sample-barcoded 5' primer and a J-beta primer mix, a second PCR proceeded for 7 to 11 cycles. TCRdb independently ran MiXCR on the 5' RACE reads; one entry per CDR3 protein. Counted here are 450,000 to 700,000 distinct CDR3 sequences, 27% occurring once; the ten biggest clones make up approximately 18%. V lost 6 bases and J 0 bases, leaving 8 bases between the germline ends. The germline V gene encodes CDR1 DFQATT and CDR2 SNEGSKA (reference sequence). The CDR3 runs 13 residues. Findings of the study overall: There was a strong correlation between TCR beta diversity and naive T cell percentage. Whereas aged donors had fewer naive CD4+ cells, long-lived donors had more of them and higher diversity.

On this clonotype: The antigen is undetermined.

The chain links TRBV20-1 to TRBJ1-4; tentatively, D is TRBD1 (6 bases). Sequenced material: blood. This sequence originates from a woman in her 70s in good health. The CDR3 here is CSATGSTNEKLFF. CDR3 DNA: TGCAGTGCCACAGGGTCAACTAATGAAAAACTGTTTTTT.